This TCR beta chain was recovered during a study of blood T cell repertoires in COVID-19. Turning to the study itself: Donors in the United States, Italy and Spain gave samples during acute or convalescent COVID-19.

CDR1 is KGHDR, CDR2 SFDVKD, per germline. This CDR3 comprises 18 residues. Trimming cost V 4 bases and J 5 bases; bases outside gene matches: 15. In terms of age and location, participants ranged from roughly 18 to 90 years and lived in approximately 26 US areas. Cohorts were based on clinical histories the participants reported. Per the study methods: Reference gene primer amplification gave nucleated cell count estimates. TCRdb keeps only in-frame clones here, not all; method: immunoSEQ multiplex PCR. The DNA was the basis for D and trimming; V, J and clone size are from that table. The sample yields more than 200,000 clones, under 90% seen once. Concerning this clone: Other DNA sequences from this sample encode an identical CDR3 as well.

This clonotype was sampled from a woman in her twenties or thirties with acute COVID-19. V and J are TRBV24-1 and TRBJ2-2; 7 bases match TRBD2. The source material was PBMCs or T cells enriched from blood (not recorded which). CDR3 sequence reads: CATSELKTGGQVTGELFF. Here the CDR3 DNA reads TGTGCCACCAGTGAACTGAAGACGGGGGGTCAGGTTACCGGGGAGCTGTTTTTT.